A single sample gave rise to the 21 T cell receptor beta chains below, sequenced in a study of cytomegalovirus exposure and HLA in healthy donors. The PCR used 60 Vbeta and 13 Jbeta primers. The table came from immunoSEQ multiplex PCR; TCRdb's copy has only in-frame clones and leaves some out. Among roughly 150,000 clones listed, 70% to 90% were seen once. Specimen: PBMCs. All receptors come from a man between 25 and 39 years old in good health and CMV-seropositive.

The chain carries TRBV11-3 and TRBJ1-6; the match to TRBD1 covers 8 bases. This CDR3 spans 17 amino acids. The V and J ends lost 5 bases and 0 bases, in that order; junction bases with no gene match: 6. The germline CDR1 and CDR2 sequences are SGHNT and YENEEA. The CDR3 region has the DNA TGTGCCAGCAGCCCGTGGACAGGGTCCTCCTATAATTCACCCCTCCACTTT. It codes for CASSPWTGSSYNSPLHF.

The rearrangement links TRBV6-5 to TRBJ1-3, with D possibly being TRBD1 (5 bases). V dropped 6 bases and J dropped 0 bases, with 6 bases sitting between them. Per germline, CDR1 MNHEY and CDR2 SVGAGI. This CDR3 region has 13 residues. The CDR3 region has the DNA TGTGCCAGCAGACAGGTCTCTGGAAACACCATATATTTT. Its translation is CASRQVSGNTIYF.

This chain uses TRBV4-2 with TRBJ2-2, with D perhaps matching TRBD2 (6 bases). The CDR3 contains 18 residues. Germline lookup yields CDR1 LGHNA and CDR2 YNFKEQ. Trimming took off 0 bases at V and 5 bases at J, with 19 bases between the two ends. CDR3 sequence (DNA): TGTGCCAGCAGCCAAGAGGTGGGAGGTGGGTCGCGGACCGGGGAGCTGTTTTTT. Amino acids: CASSQEVGGGSRTGELFF.

The chain is built from TRBV7-2 and TRBJ2-3; no clear D. V lost 2 bases, J lost 0 bases, and 6 bases lay in between. From germline, CDR1 is SGHTA and CDR2 FQGNSA. This CDR3 contains 14 residues. Here the CDR3 DNA reads TGTGCCAGCAGCTTATTGACTAGCACAGATACGCAGTATTTT. This gives the protein CASSLLTSTDTQYF.

The rearrangement joins TRBV5-1 to TRBJ1-4, with TRBD1 matching over 8 bases. The CDR3 spans 15 residues. Germline values: CDR1 SGHRS, CDR2 YFSETQ. J gave up 5 bases and V 2 bases, and 5 bases lay outside the gene matches. CDR3 coding DNA: TGCGCCAGCAGCTTTAGGACAGGGAAGAATGAAAAACTGTTTTTT. Its translation is CASSFRTGKNEKLFF.

V gene TRBV6-5 combines with J gene TRBJ1-1; no reliable D call. Looked up from germline, CDR1 is MNHEY and CDR2 is SVGAGI. V lost 0 bases, J lost 1 base, and 9 bases lay in between. CDR3 length: 15 residues. The CDR3 bases are TGTGCCAGCAGTTACTCCCCCCGGGGGAACACTGAAGCTTTCTTT. Translated: CASSYSPRGNTEAFF.

V is TRBV30 and J is TRBJ1-3, with 7 bases matching TRBD1. There are 16 residues in the CDR3. The germline CDR1 and CDR2 sequences are GTSNPN and SVGIG (reference sequence). With 2 bases clipped from V and 4 bases from J, the junction kept 11 bases outside the gene matches. The CDR3 spells CAWSPLNRGPGNTIYF. For the CDR3, the DNA is TGTGCCTGGAGTCCCTTAAACAGGGGCCCCGGAAACACCATATATTTT. The full variable domain, rest sourced from reference TRBV30 and TRBJ1-3, is SQTIHQWPATLVQPVGSPLSLECTVEGTSNPNLYWYRQAAGRGLQLLFYSVGIGQISSEVPQNLSASRPQDRQFILSSKKLLLSDSGFYLCAWSPLNRGPGNTIYFGEGSWLTVV.

In its sample, this clone was seen once. The CDR3 protein is CASSPRMGQGAVYEQYF. Written as DNA, the CDR3 is TGTGCCAGCTCACCACGTATGGGACAGGGGGCCGTCTACGAGCAGTACTTC. The chain uses TRBV18 and TRBJ2-7; 12 nucleotides match TRBD1. Germline V gene lookup returns CDR1 KGHSH and CDR2 LQKENI. Losses at the gene ends were 1 base for V and 3 bases for J; bases not matched to a gene: 7. The CDR3 is 17 residues long.

V is TRBV5-5 and J is TRBJ1-2, with D hard to call. The germline CDR1 and CDR2 sequences are SGHKS and YYEKEE (reference sequence). V was trimmed by 0 bases and J by 5 bases, leaving 14 bases between them. The CDR3 length is 15 residues. The CDR3 is CASSLDSFAQYGYTF. Here the CDR3 DNA reads TGTGCCAGCAGCTTGGACAGCTTCGCTCAATATGGCTACACCTTC.

V and J are TRBV6-1 and TRBJ2-3, with a weak D call TRBD1 (6 bases). This CDR3 is built from 16 residues. CDR1 is MNHNS, CDR2 SASEGT, per germline. The V gene lost 2 bases and the J gene lost 1 base, with 13 bases spanning the gap. The CDR3 region is CASSEYTGSGTDTQYF. The CDR3 nucleotides read TGTGCCAGCAGTGAATATACAGGGAGCGGCACAGATACGCAGTATTTT.

The chain employs TRBV5-6 and TRBJ2-1, with 7 bases that match TRBD1. The J segment lost 2 bases and the V segment lost 3 bases, leaving 5 bases of the junction unmatched. CDR1 SGHDT and CDR2 YYEEEE come from the germline V gene. The CDR3 is 15 amino acids. CDR3 sequence: CASSSGTDPYNEQFF. The CDR3 region has the DNA TGTGCCAGCAGCTCCGGGACAGACCCCTACAATGAGCAGTTCTTC. The full variable domain, rest sourced from reference TRBV5-6 and TRBJ2-1, is DAGVTQSPTHLIKTRGQQVTLRCSPKSGHDTVSWYQQALGQGPQFIFQYYEEEERQRGNFPDRFSGHQFPNYSSELNVNALLLGDSALYLCASSSGTDPYNEQFFGPGTRLTVL.

This sequence joins TRBV25-1 and TRBJ1-1; D perhaps matches TRBD1 (6 bases). Germline assignment: CDR1 MGHDK and CDR2 SYGVNS. The CDR3 loop spans 14 amino acids. Deletions cut 3 bases from V and 1 base from J, with 9 bases between. CDR3: CASSEQGRNTEAFF. The CDR3 DNA follows: TGTGCCAGCAGTGAGCAGGGGAGGAACACTGAAGCTTTCTTT.

This clone was recorded only once. The rearrangement uses TRBV7-6 and TRBJ2-3; D is unresolved. This CDR3 region has 12 residues. The germline V gene has CDR1 SGHVS and CDR2 FNYEAQ. Trimming removed 3 bases from V and 4 bases from J, with 5 bases in between. This CDR3 reads CASSFQSDTQYF. CDR3 sequence (DNA): TGTGCCAGCAGCTTCCAATCAGATACGCAGTATTTT.

The genes are TRBV4-2 and TRBJ2-2; TRBD2 agrees at 11 bases. Germline-derived CDR1 and CDR2 are LGHNA and YNFKEQ. This CDR3 spans 16 amino acids. J lost 5 bases, V lost 1 base, and 3 bases had no gene match. The CDR3 sequence is CASSQGTSGRTGELFF. CDR3 nucleotides: TGTGCCAGCAGCCAAGGCACTAGCGGGAGAACCGGGGAGCTGTTTTTT.

CDR3 protein: CASSLAGAQYF. In nucleotides, the CDR3 is TGTGCCAGCAGCTTGGCGGGAGCGCAGTATTTT. The chain couples TRBV5-4 to TRBJ2-3, with D perhaps TRBD2 (6 bases). The germline V and J ends were trimmed by 0 bases and 10 bases, with 6 bases remaining between them. This CDR3 is built from 11 residues. Looked up from germline, CDR1 is SGHNT and CDR2 is YYREEE (reference sequence).

The chain couples TRBV6-5 to TRBJ2-7; 7 nucleotides line up with TRBD1. The J segment lost 2 bases and the V segment lost 3 bases, leaving 10 bases of the junction unmatched. The CDR3 runs to 16 residues. Germline V CDR1 and CDR2: MNHEY, SVGAGI. The CDR3 nucleotides are TGTGCCAGCAGTTATTCGAATGGACAGGTGGCCTACGAGCAGTACTTC. Its protein product is CASSYSNGQVAYEQYF.

The rearrangement uses TRBV5-1 and TRBJ2-5; 12 bases fit TRBD1. CDR1 is SGHRS and CDR2 is YFSETQ in the germline V gene. The CDR3 covers 16 residues. V trimming: 4 bases; J trimming: 7 bases; junction bases outside the gene matches: 11. CDR3 coding DNA: TGCGCCAGCAGCCCGGAGGGACAGGGGGCGCGCGGGACCCAGTACTTC. Protein sequence: CASSPEGQGARGTQYF.

V and J are TRBV6-4 and TRBJ2-1, with 9 bases lining up with TRBD2. The ends lost 5 bases at V and 8 bases at J; junction bases unmatched: 4. CDR1 MRHNA and CDR2 SNTAGT come from the germline V gene. This CDR3 spans 13 amino acids. The CDR3 region is CASSTGLAYEQFF. In DNA form, the CDR3 reads TGTGCCAGCAGTACGGGACTAGCTTATGAGCAGTTCTTC.

This clone was found once. This rearrangement joins TRBV2 to TRBJ2-1, with 8 positions matching TRBD2. Trimming removed 7 bases from V and 9 bases from J; junction bases left unmatched: 5. CDR3 length equals 12 residues. Germline values: CDR1 SNHLY, CDR2 FYNNEI. The CDR3 sequence is CASIPREGEQFF. CDR3 coding DNA: TGTGCCAGCATCCCACGGGAGGGTGAGCAGTTCTTC.

The chain has TRBV9 and TRBJ2-2, with 8 bases fitting TRBD2. Germline V gene sequence: CDR1 SGDLS, CDR2 YYNGEE. The CDR3 sequence is 17 residues long. Losses at the gene ends were 4 bases for V and 6 bases for J; bases not matched to a gene: 14. CDR3 region: CASSPSVSGTWAGELFF. The CDR3, as DNA: TGTGCCAGCAGCCCCTCCGTTAGCGGGACCTGGGCCGGGGAGCTGTTTTTT.

The chain is built from TRBV7-9 and TRBJ1-3; tentative D call: TRBD1 (5 bases). Trimming took off 3 bases at V and 2 bases at J, with 8 bases between the two ends. The CDR3 length is 14 residues. Germline values: CDR1 SEHNR, CDR2 FQNEAQ (reference sequence). The CDR3 reads CASSLAGAGNTIYF. The DNA for the CDR3 is TGTGCCAGCAGCTTGGCGGGGGCTGGAAACACCATATATTTT.